This paragraph reports one T cell receptor beta chain. What it recognizes is unknown. This entry is derived from a study of Tregs in tolerant kidney transplant recipients. CD4+CD25+CD127- Tregs, CD4+CD25- non-Tregs, CD4 and CD8 cells were sorted. With 6 bases removed from V and 4 bases from J, the gap between germline ends came to 16 bases. Per the germline V gene, CDR1 is MGHRA and CDR2 is YSYEKL. The CDR3 sequence is 14 residues long. General study findings and limits: Tregs expanded with activated donor B cells seemed most donor-specific. Validation in larger populations is needed because few patients were studied.

Clones were read by immunoSEQ multiplex PCR, and TCRdb kept only the in-frame ones, dropping some. The sample includes 75,000 to 100,000 clones, just over 90% of them seen just once. The chain combines TRBV4-1 with TRBJ2-7, with D possibly called TRBD1 or TRBD2 (6 bases each). The sample comprised CD8+ T cells from blood. The TCR comes from a human donor in good health. The CDR3 region is CASSPPGARYEQYF. CDR3 in DNA: TGCGCCAGCAGTCCCCCGGGGGCGCGATACGAGCAGTACTTC.